The T cell receptor (beta chain) described here comes from a study of T cell responses to AZD1222 COVID-19 vaccine. Whole-study context: Second doses at about 4 or about 12 weeks were pooled.

Notes on this clone: Its specificity is unknown.

Assay used: immunoSEQ multiplex PCR; TCRdb lists only in-frame clones, some missing. The table has 150,000 or so clones, roughly nine tenths seen once. Findings and caveats of the study: Recipients of two AZD1222 doses showed rising Spike-specific TCR breadth and depth. Donors were largely white British and mainly female; clonal diversity was possibly underestimated. Across spike, vaccine-associated CD4 TCRs were found, dominant at 160-218 and 743-854.

Germline V lookup: CDR1 MDHEN, CDR2 SYDVKM. The CDR3 is 15 residues long. The ends were cut back, 6 bases at V and 4 bases at J, with 18 bases in the middle. This clonotype was sampled from an adult in good health. This chain joins TRBV28 and TRBJ1-1, with D possibly matching TRBD1 (5 bases). Source: peripheral blood, taken on day 0 of AZD1222 vaccination. CDR3 in amino acids: CASSPREGEGTEAFF. The CDR3 DNA sequence: TGTGCCAGCAGCCCTAGGGAAGGGGAAGGCACTGAAGCTTTCTTT. Looking up the rest from reference TRBV28 and TRBJ1-1 gives the full variable domain: DVKVTQSSRYLVKRTGEKVFLECVQDMDHENMFWYRQDPGLGLRLIYFSYDVKMKEKGDIPEGYSVSREKKERFSLILESASTNQTSMYLCASSPREGEGTEAFFGQGTRLTVV.